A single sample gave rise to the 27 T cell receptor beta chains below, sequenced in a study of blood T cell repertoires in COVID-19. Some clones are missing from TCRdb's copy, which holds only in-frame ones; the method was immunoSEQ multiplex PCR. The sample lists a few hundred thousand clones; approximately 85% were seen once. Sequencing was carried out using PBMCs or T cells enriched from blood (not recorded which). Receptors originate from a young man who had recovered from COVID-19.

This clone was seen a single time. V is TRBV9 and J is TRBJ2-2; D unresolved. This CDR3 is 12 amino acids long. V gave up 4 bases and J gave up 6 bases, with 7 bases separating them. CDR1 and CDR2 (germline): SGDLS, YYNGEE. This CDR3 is CASSPLPGELFF. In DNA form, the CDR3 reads TGTGCCAGCAGCCCACTGCCCGGGGAGCTGTTTTTT. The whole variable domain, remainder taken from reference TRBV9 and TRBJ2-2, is DSGVTQTPKHLITATGQRVTLRCSPRSGDLSVYWYQQSLDQGLQFLIQYYNGEERAKGNILERFSAQQFPDLHSELNLSSLELGDSALYFCASSPLPGELFFGEGSRLTVL.

The CDR3 nucleotides read TGTGCCTGGAGTGTACTGGGACAAGGAGCCGGGGAGCTGTTTTTT. Residues: CAWSVLGQGAGELFF. The genes are TRBV30 and TRBJ2-2; D is perhaps TRBD1 (6 bases). V was pared by 0 bases and J by 6 bases, with 14 bases between. Germline CDR1 and CDR2: GTSNPN and SVGIG (reference sequence). This CDR3 has 15 amino acids.

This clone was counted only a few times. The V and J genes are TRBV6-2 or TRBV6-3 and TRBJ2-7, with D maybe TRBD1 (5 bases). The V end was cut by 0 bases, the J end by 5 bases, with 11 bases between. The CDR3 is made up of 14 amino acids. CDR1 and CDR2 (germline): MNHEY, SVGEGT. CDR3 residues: CASSYSPAGNEQYF. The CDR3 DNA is TGTGCCAGCAGTTACTCCCCGGCAGGGAACGAGCAGTACTTC.

The CDR3 region has the DNA TGTGCCAGCAGTTTAGGGACTAGCGGGGGGGCAGAGACCCAGTACTTC. Translation: CASSLGTSGGAETQYF. This chain connects TRBV27 to TRBJ2-5; TRBD2 aligns across 16 bases. Germline values: CDR1 MNHEY, CDR2 SMNVEV (reference sequence). CDR3 length equals 16 residues. V trimming: 2 bases; J trimming: 4 bases; junction bases outside the gene matches: 1.

For the CDR3, the DNA is TGTGCCTCCGGGACAGGGGGGTCGAACACTGAAGCTTTCTTT. Amino acid sequence: CASGTGGSNTEAFF. V is TRBV6-5 and J is TRBJ1-1; 11 bases align to TRBD1. The V gene end was trimmed by 11 bases and the J gene end by 1 base; junction bases not matched to a gene: 6. The CDR3 contains 14 residues. Germline assignment: CDR1 MNHEY and CDR2 SVGAGI.

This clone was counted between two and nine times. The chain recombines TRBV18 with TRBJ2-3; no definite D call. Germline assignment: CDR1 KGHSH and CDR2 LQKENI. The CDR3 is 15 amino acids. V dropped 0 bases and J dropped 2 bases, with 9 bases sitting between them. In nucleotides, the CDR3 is TGTGCCAGCTCACCACCGTCACAGCCCACAGATACGCAGTATTTT. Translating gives CASSPPSQPTDTQYF.

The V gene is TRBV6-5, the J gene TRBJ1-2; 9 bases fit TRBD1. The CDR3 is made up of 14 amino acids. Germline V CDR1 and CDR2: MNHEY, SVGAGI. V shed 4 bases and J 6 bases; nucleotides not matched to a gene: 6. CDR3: CASSSATGGNGYTF. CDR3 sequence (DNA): TGTGCCAGCAGTTCAGCTACAGGGGGCAATGGCTACACCTTC.

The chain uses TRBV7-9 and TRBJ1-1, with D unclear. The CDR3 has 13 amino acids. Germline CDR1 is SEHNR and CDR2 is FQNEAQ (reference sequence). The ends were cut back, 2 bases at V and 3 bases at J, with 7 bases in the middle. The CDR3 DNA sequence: TGTGCCAGCAGCTTACGTGCGGACACTGAAGCTTTCTTT. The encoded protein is CASSLRADTEAFF.

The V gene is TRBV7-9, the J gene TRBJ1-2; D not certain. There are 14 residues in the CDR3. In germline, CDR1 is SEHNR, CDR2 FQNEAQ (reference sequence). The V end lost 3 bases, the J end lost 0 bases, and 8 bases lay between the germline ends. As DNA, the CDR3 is TGTGCCAGCAGCTTGAGGGAATCTAACTATGGCTACACCTTC. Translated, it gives CASSLRESNYGYTF.

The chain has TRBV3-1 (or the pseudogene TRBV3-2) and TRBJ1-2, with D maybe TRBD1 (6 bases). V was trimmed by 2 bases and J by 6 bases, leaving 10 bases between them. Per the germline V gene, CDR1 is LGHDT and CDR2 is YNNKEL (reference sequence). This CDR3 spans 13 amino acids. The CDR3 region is CASSQSRGHGYTF. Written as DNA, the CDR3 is TGTGCCAGCAGCCAATCCAGGGGACATGGCTACACCTTC.

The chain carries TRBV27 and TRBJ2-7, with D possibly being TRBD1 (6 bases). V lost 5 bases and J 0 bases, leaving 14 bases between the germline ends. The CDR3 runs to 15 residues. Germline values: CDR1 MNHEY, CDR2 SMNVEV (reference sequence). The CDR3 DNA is TGTGCCAGCAGTCGGACAGATCTTAGCTCCTACGAGCAGTACTTC. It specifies CASSRTDLSSYEQYF.

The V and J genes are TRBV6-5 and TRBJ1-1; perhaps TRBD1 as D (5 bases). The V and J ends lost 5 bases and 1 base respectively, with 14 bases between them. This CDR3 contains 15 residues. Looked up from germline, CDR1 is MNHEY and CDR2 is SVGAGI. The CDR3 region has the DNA TGTGCCAGCAGTCGTCAGCCCGGGGGGAACACTGAAGCTTTCTTT. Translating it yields CASSRQPGGNTEAFF.

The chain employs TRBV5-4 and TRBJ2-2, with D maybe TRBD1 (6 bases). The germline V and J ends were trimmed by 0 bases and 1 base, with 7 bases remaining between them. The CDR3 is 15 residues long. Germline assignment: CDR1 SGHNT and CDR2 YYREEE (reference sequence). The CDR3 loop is CASSLAGVNTGELFF. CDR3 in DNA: TGTGCCAGCAGCTTGGCAGGGGTGAACACCGGGGAGCTGTTTTTT.

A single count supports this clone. The CDR3 DNA sequence: TGTGCCAGCAATCCTCTAAGCTCTGGAAACACCATATATTTT. It yields the protein CASNPLSSGNTIYF. This chain uses TRBV2 with TRBJ1-3; D not resolved. CDR1 and CDR2 from the germline V gene are SNHLY and FYNNEI. The CDR3 runs 14 residues. Trimming shortened V by 7 bases and J by 0 bases, and 10 bases separated the two germline ends. Full variable domain (rest looked up from reference TRBV2 and TRBJ1-3): EPEVTQTPSHQVTQMGQEVILRCVPISNHLYFYWYRQILGQKVEFLVSFYNNEISEKSEIFDDQFSVERPDGSNFTLKIRSTKLEDSAMYFCASNPLSSGNTIYFGEGSWLTVV.

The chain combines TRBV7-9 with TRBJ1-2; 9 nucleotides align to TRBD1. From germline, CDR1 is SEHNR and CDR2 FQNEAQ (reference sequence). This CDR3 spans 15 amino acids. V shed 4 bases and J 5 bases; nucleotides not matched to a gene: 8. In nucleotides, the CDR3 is TGTGCCAGCAGCTACGGGGACAGGGAATATTATGGCTACACCTTC. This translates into CASSYGDREYYGYTF.

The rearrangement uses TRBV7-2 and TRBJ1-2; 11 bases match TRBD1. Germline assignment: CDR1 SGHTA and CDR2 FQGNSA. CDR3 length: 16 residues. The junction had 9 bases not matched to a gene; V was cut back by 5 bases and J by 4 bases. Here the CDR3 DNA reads TGTGCCAGCAGCCCCCGTTGGACAGGGGGCACCTATGGCTACACCTTC. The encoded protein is CASSPRWTGGTYGYTF.

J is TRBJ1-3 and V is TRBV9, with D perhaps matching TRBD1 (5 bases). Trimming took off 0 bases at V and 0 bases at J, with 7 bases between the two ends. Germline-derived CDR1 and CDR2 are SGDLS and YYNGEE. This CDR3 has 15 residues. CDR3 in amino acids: CASSVGGVSGNTIYF. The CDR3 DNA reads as TGTGCCAGCAGCGTAGGGGGCGTCTCTGGAAACACCATATATTTT.

The CDR3 reads CASSQDLAGGPEETQYF. The CDR3 DNA reads TGTGCCAGCAGCCAGGACTTAGCGGGGGGGCCGGAGGAGACCCAGTACTTC. The rearrangement uses TRBV7-8 and TRBJ2-5, with 11 bases matching TRBD2. CDR1 is SGHVS and CDR2 is FQNEAQ in the germline V gene. There are 17 residues in the CDR3. Unmatched junction bases numbered 13, after V lost 5 bases and J lost 5 bases. Together with reference TRBV7-8 and TRBJ2-5, the CDR3 gives the full variable domain: GAGVSQSPRYKVAKRGQDVALRCDPISGHVSLFWYQQALGQGPEFLTYFQNEAQLDKSGLPSDRFFAERPEGSVSTLKIQRTQQEDSAVYLCASSQDLAGGPEETQYFGPGTRLLVL.

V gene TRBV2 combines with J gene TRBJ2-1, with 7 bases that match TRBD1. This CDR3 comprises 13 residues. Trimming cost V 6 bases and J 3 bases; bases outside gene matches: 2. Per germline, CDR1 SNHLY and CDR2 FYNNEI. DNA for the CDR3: TGTGCCAGCAGCAGGGACAGCTACAATGAGCAGTTCTTC. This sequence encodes CASSRDSYNEQFF.

The CDR3 protein is CASSLVLSMTDTQYF. CDR3 DNA sequence: TGCGCCAGCAGCTTGGTACTGTCGATGACAGATACGCAGTATTTT. The chain couples TRBV5-1 to TRBJ2-3, with D uncertain. Per the germline V gene, CDR1 is SGHRS and CDR2 is YFSETQ. The V end was cut by 0 bases, the J end by 3 bases, with 11 bases between. The CDR3 is made up of 15 amino acids.

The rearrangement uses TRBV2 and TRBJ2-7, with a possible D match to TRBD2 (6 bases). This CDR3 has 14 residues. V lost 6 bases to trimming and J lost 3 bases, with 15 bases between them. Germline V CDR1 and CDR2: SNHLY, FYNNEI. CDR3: CASREGGHSYEQYF. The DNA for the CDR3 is TGTGCCAGCAGGGAGGGAGGACATAGCTACGAGCAGTACTTC.

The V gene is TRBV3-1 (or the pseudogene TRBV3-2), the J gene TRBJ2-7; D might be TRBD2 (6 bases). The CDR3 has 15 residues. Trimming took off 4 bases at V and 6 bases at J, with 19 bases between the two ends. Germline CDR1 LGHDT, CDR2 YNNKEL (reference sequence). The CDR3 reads CASSRRDGGGSEQYF. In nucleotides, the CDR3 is TGTGCCAGCAGCCGACGGGACGGGGGAGGATCCGAGCAGTACTTC.

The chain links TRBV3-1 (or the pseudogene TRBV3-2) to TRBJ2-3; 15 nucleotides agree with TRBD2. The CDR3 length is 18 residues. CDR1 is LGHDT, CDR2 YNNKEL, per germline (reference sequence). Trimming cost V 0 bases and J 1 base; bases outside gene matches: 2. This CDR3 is CASSQEGLAGGGTDTQYF. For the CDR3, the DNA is TGTGCCAGCAGCCAAGAGGGACTAGCGGGGGGCGGCACAGATACGCAGTATTTT.

CDR3 sequence reads: CSVSPGLGNTEAFF. In DNA form, the CDR3 reads TGCAGCGTCTCCCCGGGACTGGGGAACACTGAAGCTTTCTTT. The chain links TRBV29-1 to TRBJ1-1, with a tentative D call TRBD1 (5 bases). The germline CDR1 and CDR2 sequences are SQVTM and ANQGSEA. This CDR3 is 14 amino acids long. V was cut by 6 bases and J by 1 base, with 15 bases left in between.

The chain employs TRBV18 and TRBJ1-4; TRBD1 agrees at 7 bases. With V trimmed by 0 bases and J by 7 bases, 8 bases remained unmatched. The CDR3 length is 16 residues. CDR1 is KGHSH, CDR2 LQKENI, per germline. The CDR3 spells CASSPPKDRRGEKLFF. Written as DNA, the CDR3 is TGTGCCAGCTCACCACCGAAGGACAGGAGGGGTGAAAAACTGTTTTTT. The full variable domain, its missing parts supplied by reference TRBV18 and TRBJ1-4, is NAGVMQNPRHLVRRRGQEARLRCSPMKGHSHVYWYRQLPEEGLKFMVYLQKENIIDESGMPKERFSAEFPKEGPSILRIQQVVRGDSAAYFCASSPPKDRRGEKLFFGSGTQLSVL.

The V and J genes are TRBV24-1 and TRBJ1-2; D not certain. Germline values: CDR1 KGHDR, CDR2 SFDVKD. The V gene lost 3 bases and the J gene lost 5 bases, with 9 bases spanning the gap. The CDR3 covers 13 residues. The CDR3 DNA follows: TGTGCCACCAGTGATGGACCGGGATATGGCTACACCTTC. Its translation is CATSDGPGYGYTF.

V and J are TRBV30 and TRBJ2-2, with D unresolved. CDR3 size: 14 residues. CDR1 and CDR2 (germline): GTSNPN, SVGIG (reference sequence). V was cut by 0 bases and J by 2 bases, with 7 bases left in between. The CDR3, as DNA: TGTGCCTGGAGTGTACCGGGTAACACCGGGGAGCTGTTTTTT. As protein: CAWSVPGNTGELFF.